Each of the 10 T cell receptor beta chains below was sequenced from the same sample in a study of T cells expressing NK-cell markers. TCRdb reprocessed the 5' RACE reads; each CDR3 protein has one entry and no DNA is given. The sample data list 550,000 or so distinct CDR3 sequences. Material for sequencing was blood T cells: a sorted CD56 or NKG2C T cell subset, CD4+ or CD8+ T cells, or bulk PBMC T cells (not recorded which). Receptors were obtained from a man aged 18 to 29 in good health.

The rearrangement links TRBV29-1 to TRBJ2-7; TCRdb picks TRBD1, but there is no DNA to check that call. The CDR3 length is 14 residues. CDR1 is SQVTM, CDR2 ANQGSEA, per germline. The CDR3 spells CSVGGQGASYEQYF.

J is TRBJ1-2 and V is TRBV5-1. Per the germline V gene, CDR1 is SGHRS and CDR2 is YFSETQ. The CDR3 runs to 15 residues. The CDR3: CASSLSPVENYGYTF.

The chain recombines TRBV4-3 with TRBJ2-2; checking the TCRdb D call of TRBD1 is not possible without DNA. The CDR3 runs 17 residues. From germline, CDR1 is LGHNA and CDR2 YSLEER. The CDR3 sequence: CASSQAPWTVTTGELFF.

The V and J genes are TRBV12-3 or TRBV12-4 and TRBJ2-2; TCRdb's D call of TRBD2 is untestable without DNA. The length of the CDR3 is 15 residues. CDR3 loop: CASSPGTSNTGELFF.

The chain carries TRBV7-9 and TRBJ1-5; TCRdb reports TRBD1, a call that lacks DNA to check it against. CDR1 and CDR2 from the germline V gene are SEHNR and FQNEAQ (reference sequence). This CDR3 has 15 amino acids. The CDR3 loop is CASSLTGFGNQPQHF.

J is TRBJ2-1 and V is TRBV9; checking the TCRdb D call of TRBD2 is not possible without DNA. This CDR3 is 18 amino acids long. From germline, CDR1 is SGDLS and CDR2 YYNGEE. The CDR3 sequence is CASSVTGLAGESYNEQFF.

This chain uses TRBV12-3 or TRBV12-4 with TRBJ1-2; TCRdb's D call of TRBD1 is untestable without DNA. This CDR3 comprises 13 residues. The CDR3 reads CASSSDRVDGYTF.

The J gene is TRBJ1-1, the V gene TRBV20-1; the D gene TCRdb calls, TRBD1, cannot be checked with no DNA. Germline values: CDR1 DFQATT, CDR2 SNEGSKA (reference sequence). There are 13 residues in the CDR3. The CDR3 here is CSARDRGTALLIF.

The CDR3 protein is CASRDGLAGTPYEQYF. The chain couples TRBV5-1 to TRBJ2-7; with no DNA, the TCRdb D assignment of TRBD2 cannot be verified. The length of the CDR3 is 16 residues. Germline values: CDR1 SGHRS, CDR2 YFSETQ.

CDR3 region: CASSPVYPSGANVLTF. The rearrangement joins TRBV27 to TRBJ2-6. CDR1 is MNHEY and CDR2 is SMNVEV in the germline V gene (reference sequence). The CDR3 is 16 residues long.